This TCR beta chain was retrieved from a study of blood T cells in healthy people across ages. Study-wide context: Per two T cells, template switching captured roughly one barcoded beta molecule.

General observations from the study: Per million T cells, TCR beta diversity dropped roughly linearly as age increased. Calculation of diversity from one million T cells yielded estimates considered to be underestimates.

The CDR3 runs 16 residues. Germline CDR1 reads LNHNV; CDR2 reads YYDKDF (reference sequence). Trimming took 3 bases from V and 7 from J; bases not matched to a gene: 13. The second PCR ran roughly 6 to 11 cycles with a sample-barcoded 5' primer and J-beta primers. TCRdb re-derived calls from the 5' RACE reads in MiXCR, one entry per CDR3 protein. The table has hundreds of thousands of distinct CDR3 sequences, about 53% seen once. Only a few counts were recorded for this clonotype. Its target is not known. The TCR sequence derives from a man between 60 and 70 years old in good health. Sequenced: blood. The chain uses TRBV15 and TRBJ2-3; 7 bases are a match to TRBD1. CDR3 region: CATSRASYRGMNTQYF. CDR3 coding DNA: TGTGCCACCAGCAGGGCTTCCTACAGGGGCATGAATACGCAGTATTTT.